The 12 T cell receptor beta chains presented below share a single source sample, sequenced in a study of control samples from healthy donors and cancer patients. TCRdb's copy holds only in-frame clones and misses some; the assay was immunoSEQ multiplex PCR. The sample includes about 180,000 clones, approximately 92% of them seen just once. The sequencing input was blood. The receptors here all came from a man aged 25 to 40 in good health.

The chain couples TRBV4-1 to TRBJ1-3; the match to TRBD1 covers 10 bases. V lost 5 bases, J lost 4 bases, and 5 bases stayed unmatched. CDR3 length: 15 amino acids. The V gene's germline CDR1 is MGHRA and CDR2 YSYEKL. The CDR3 spells CASSSGTGDGNTIYF. CDR3 DNA: TGCGCCAGCAGCTCCGGGACAGGGGACGGAAACACCATATATTTT.

The rearrangement uses TRBV18 and TRBJ2-6; D not certain. V dropped 3 bases and J dropped 0 bases, with 12 bases sitting between them. Germline values: CDR1 KGHSH, CDR2 LQKENI. There are 17 residues in the CDR3. The CDR3 DNA sequence: TGTGCCAGCTCACCCCTTGGCATCTCCTCTGGGGCCAACGTCCTGACTTTC. This encodes CASSPLGISSGANVLTF.

The chain uses TRBV6-6 and TRBJ2-7; no firm D call. Trimming cost V 2 bases and J 2 bases, with 10 bases left between them. CDR1 MNHNY and CDR2 SVGAGI come from the germline V gene (reference sequence). The CDR3 sequence is 14 residues long. The CDR3 reads CASSYEQTTYEQYF. In DNA form, the CDR3 reads TGTGCCAGCAGTTACGAACAGACAACCTACGAGCAGTACTTC.

V usage is TRBV3-1 (or the pseudogene TRBV3-2) and J usage is TRBJ2-7, with 11 bases identical to TRBD2. V was clipped by 9 bases and J by 4 bases; unmatched bases: 2. There are 12 residues in the CDR3. Germline V gene data show CDR1 as LGHDT and CDR2 as YNNKEL (reference sequence). The CDR3 protein is CASTSGRYEQYF. The CDR3 DNA is TGTGCCAGTACTAGCGGGAGATACGAGCAGTACTTC.

The chain employs TRBV5-1 and TRBJ2-2; D remains unclear. CDR3 length equals 16 residues. V lost 0 bases to trimming and J lost 2 bases, with 11 bases between them. The V gene's germline CDR1 is SGHRS and CDR2 YFSETQ. The CDR3 coding sequence is TGCGCCAGCAGCTTGGCCGGGCAGCCCAACACCGGGGAGCTGTTTTTT. Residues: CASSLAGQPNTGELFF.

In this sample, this clone turned up once. The genes are TRBV27 and TRBJ1-5; no definite D call. CDR1 is MNHEY, CDR2 SMNVEV, per germline (reference sequence). This CDR3 is built from 14 residues. The V gene lost 2 bases and the J gene lost 7 bases, with 12 bases spanning the gap. Here the CDR3 reads CASSLGVGGQPQHF. The CDR3, as DNA: TGTGCCAGCAGTTTAGGAGTAGGCGGGCAGCCCCAGCATTTT.

This chain joins TRBV19 and TRBJ2-7; 14 bases line up with TRBD2. The CDR3 length is 15 residues. Germline V CDR1 and CDR2: LNHDA, SQIVND (reference sequence). The junction had 5 bases not matched to a gene; V was cut back by 5 bases and J by 5 bases. CDR3 nucleotide sequence: TGTGCCAGTAGTCCTGGACTAGCGGGAGGCCACGAGCAGTACTTC. Residues: CASSPGLAGGHEQYF.

This clone showed up just once. The chain combines TRBV5-4 with TRBJ1-2; D gene unclear. The CDR3 length is 13 residues. V gave up 3 bases and J gave up 4 bases, with 10 bases separating them. The germline V gene has CDR1 SGHNT and CDR2 YYREEE (reference sequence). In DNA form, the CDR3 reads TGTGCCAGCAGCTCGACGGAGGGCTATGGCTACACCTTC. Translated: CASSSTEGYGYTF.

This clone is a singleton in its sample. The chain recombines TRBV18 with TRBJ1-2; D is undetermined. This CDR3 region has 11 residues. CDR1 and CDR2 (germline): KGHSH, LQKENI. V gave up 6 bases and J gave up 6 bases, with 8 bases separating them. The CDR3 coding sequence is TGTGCCAGCTCGGCCCTCAATGGCTACACCTTC. It translates to CASSALNGYTF.

The chain carries TRBV7-6 and TRBJ2-7; 9 bases match TRBD2. V lost 4 bases, J lost 4 bases, and 14 bases stayed unmatched. Germline values: CDR1 SGHVS, CDR2 FNYEAQ. The CDR3 has 17 residues. CDR3 protein: CASSSASLAGAIYEQYF. The CDR3 DNA reads as TGTGCCAGCAGCTCTGCTTCTTTAGCGGGGGCCATATACGAGCAGTACTTC.

The chain is built from TRBV21-1 and TRBJ1-1. TRBV21-1 is reported as a pseudogene. This CDR3 comprises 12 residues. CDR3 protein: CASSKGGTEAFF. In nucleotides, the CDR3 is TGTGCCAGCAGCAAAGGGGGCACTGAAGCTTTCTTT.

The genes are TRBV6-5 and TRBJ2-6, with 8 bases lining up with TRBD2. Looked up from germline, CDR1 is MNHEY and CDR2 is SVGAGI. This CDR3 is 15 amino acids long. V shed 7 bases, J shed 2 bases, and the junction held 4 bases outside the gene matches. CDR3 bases: TGTGCCAGCACCCCGGGGGGGGCTGGGGCCAACGTCCTGACTTTC. It translates to CASTPGGAGANVLTF.